Presented here are 14 T cell receptor gamma chains from one specimen sequenced in a study of gamma-delta T cells after stem cell transplantation. TCRdb reapplied CATT to the RT-PCR reads. This table has approximately 2,800 gamma-chain clones, 15% to 20% appearing once. Sequenced: gamma-delta T cells. These TCRs come from a human donor. It is not recorded whose cells these are; they may come from a transplant donor.

This clone counts as medium-sized. J is TRGJ1 or TRGJ2 and V is TRGV2. V gave up 2 bases and J gave up 6 bases; unmatched junction bases: 7. Germline CDR1 and CDR2: EGSNGY and YDSYNSKV. The CDR3 consists of 13 residues. In DNA form, the CDR3 reads TGTGCCACCTGGGACGTGGGTGGTTATAAGAAACTCTTT. This sequence encodes CATWDVGGYKKLF.

J is TRGJ1 or TRGJ2 and V is TRGV2. This CDR3 has 14 residues. V trimming: 0 bases; J trimming: 5 bases; junction bases outside the gene matches: 7. Looked up from germline, CDR1 is EGSNGY and CDR2 is YDSYNSKV. The CDR3 loop is CATWDGVNDYKKLF. The CDR3 DNA reads TGTGCCACCTGGGACGGGGTTAATGATTATAAGAAACTCTTT.

This clone has a handful of counts. The rearrangement joins TRGV9 to TRGJ1 or TRGJ2. In germline, CDR1 is GITISATS, CDR2 ISYDGTV (reference sequence). The CDR3 covers 11 residues. The V segment lost 4 bases and the J segment 6 bases; nucleotides outside the gene matches: 3. CDR3 sequence reads: CALWDAYKKLF. For the CDR3, the DNA is TGTGCCTTGTGGGATGCTTATAAGAAACTCTTT.

Points on this clone: This CDR3 is also generated by other DNA sequences in the sample. This chain uses TRGV3 with TRGJ1 or TRGJ2. Germline lookup yields CDR1 VTNTFY and CDR2 YDVSTARD (reference sequence). The CDR3 is made up of 11 amino acids. J gave up 12 bases and V 0 bases, and 5 bases lay outside the gene matches. The CDR3 nucleotides read TGTGCCACCTGGGACAGGCGAGGGAAACTCTTT. This gives the protein CATWDRRGKLF.

This clone was counted between two and nine times. The chain joins TRGV2 to TRGJ1 or TRGJ2. V lost 2 bases and J lost 3; bases outside the gene matches: 7. The CDR3 totals 14 residues. The germline V gene has CDR1 EGSNGY and CDR2 YDSYNSKV. Here the CDR3 DNA reads TGTGCCACCTGGGACGTACGGGGTTATTATAAGAAACTCTTT. Residues: CATWDVRGYYKKLF.

There are a few counts of this clone. This chain links TRGV4 with TRGJ1 or TRGJ2. The CDR3 contains 13 residues. CDR1 and CDR2 (germline): EGSTGY, YDSYTSSV. V lost 3 bases, J lost 3 bases, and 5 bases stayed unmatched. This chain's CDR3 is CATWDLLYYKKLF. The CDR3 bases are TGTGCCACCTGGGATCTTCTTTATTATAAGAAACTCTTT.

As regards this clone: A junction end diverges from the germline sequence, so it may reflect a read error. This CDR3 is also generated by other DNA sequences in the sample. The chain links TRGV3 to TRGJ1 or TRGJ2. The CDR3 consists of 13 residues. Germline lookup yields CDR1 VTNTFY and CDR2 YDVSTARD (reference sequence). CDR3 in amino acids: CATWESNYYKKLF. The DNA of the CDR3 is TGTGCCACCTGGGAGTCGAATTATTACAAGAAACTCTTT.

In its sample, this clone was seen a few times. One base away lies a much larger clone, so this may be a sequencing read error. J is TRGJP and V is TRGV9. The CDR3 covers 15 residues. The germline V gene has CDR1 GITISATS and CDR2 ISYDGTV (reference sequence). The CDR3 is CALWEQELGKKFKVF. The CDR3 bases are TGTGCCTTGTGGGAGCAAGAGTTGGGCAAAAAATTCAAGGTATTT.

Of note for this clone: One end of the junction fails to match germline, which may point to a read error. J is TRGJ1 or TRGJ2 and V is TRGV9. The CDR3 loop spans 12 amino acids. Germline V lookup: CDR1 GITISATS, CDR2 ISYDGTV (reference sequence). The CDR3 DNA reads TGTGCCTTGTGGGAGGTGCAATGGGCGAAACTCTTC. Its protein product is CALWEVQWAKLF.

Points on this clone: A read error is possible here, since a much larger clone lies one base away. The sample carries other DNA sequences with the same CDR3. This chain connects TRGV2 to TRGJ1 or TRGJ2. V shed 0 bases, J shed 6 bases, and the junction held 5 bases outside the gene matches. Germline CDR1 EGSNGY, CDR2 YDSYNSKV. The CDR3 has 13 residues. CDR3 coding DNA: TGTGCCACCTGGGACGGGCGGGGTTATAAGAAACTCTTT. This encodes CATWDGRGYKKLF.

The chain links TRGV4 to TRGJ1 or TRGJ2. This CDR3 is 13 amino acids long. Germline V CDR1 and CDR2: EGSTGY, YDSYTSSV. J gave up 0 bases and V 5 bases, and 4 bases lay outside the gene matches. In DNA, the CDR3 is TGTGCCACCTGGGCCCCGAATTATTATAAGAAACTCTTT. It yields the protein CATWAPNYYKKLF.

By share of the sample, this clone is large. This sequence joins TRGV9 and TRGJ1 or TRGJ2. The CDR3 has 12 amino acids. The J segment lost 6 bases and the V segment lost 6 bases, leaving 8 bases of the junction unmatched. Germline V gives CDR1 GITISATS, CDR2 ISYDGTV (reference sequence). The CDR3 DNA follows: TGTGCCTTGTGGAGAGGATTTTATAAGAAACTCTTT. Amino acid sequence: CALWRGFYKKLF.

The chain couples TRGV9 to TRGJ1 or TRGJ2. The CDR3 totals 12 residues. Germline CDR1 is GITISATS and CDR2 is ISYDGTV (reference sequence). V shed 5 bases, J shed 3 bases, and the junction held 4 bases outside the gene matches. The CDR3 DNA reads as TGTGCCTTGTGGGGTTTTTATTATAAGAAACTCTTT. Translating it yields CALWGFYYKKLF.

This clone turned up a few times. The chain uses TRGV3 and TRGJ1 or TRGJ2. After removal of 0 bases from V and 3 bases from J, the junction contained 5 bases not matched to a gene. CDR3 length: 14 amino acids. Germline CDR1 and CDR2: VTNTFY and YDVSTARD (reference sequence). CDR3 amino acids: CATWDRDGYYKKLF. The CDR3 DNA reads as TGTGCCACCTGGGACAGGGACGGTTATTATAAGAAACTCTTT.